Detailed here is one T cell receptor beta chain. No antigen is known for it. Base qualities are missing; no much larger clone stands one base away. The data are from a study of T cells in Graves' hyperthyroidism and ophthalmopathy (dated by TCRdb to about 2019). In terms of the full investigation: To identify TCR V-J signatures that set the groups apart, the researchers used a discovery cohort of roughly 100 patients, made up of 43 with Graves' ophthalmopathy and about 60 with stable Graves' hyperthyroidism. Prospective prediction of ophthalmopathy was tested in an independent validation cohort consisting of under 20 hyperthyroidism patients and over 15 patients who later progressed to ophthalmopathy. For training and testing, the roughly 93 patients in the discovery cohort were randomly divided in a 7:3 ratio. The study also compared thyroid tissue and blood T-cell repertoires from roughly 6 Graves' hyperthyroidism patients. After sampling, hyperthyroidism patients received methimazole starting at 30 mg daily, and ophthalmopathy patients received high-dose intravenous methylprednisolone. TCR Vbeta CDR3 sequencing of around 130 peripheral blood samples (43 ophthalmopathy, some 75 hyperthyroidism and roughly 17 progressor patients) is reported in the paper. The paper as a whole reports these results and caveats: Sample size was not statistically predetermined, and investigators were not blinded to group allocation. In cross-validation, a model built on a 13 V-J signature told ophthalmopathy apart from stable hyperthyroidism with 85% to 90% sensitivity and around 83% specificity, and in testing the same model reached 80%/75%. In validation, the model predicted progression to ophthalmopathy with roughly 66% sensitivity and 72.22% specificity, a median of approximately 6.7 months before onset. Most expanded thyroid clonotypes (frequency above 0.001) were also detected in blood, a finding suggesting that blood repertoires may reflect thyroid immune responses.

Exclusion was applied to patients with uncontrolled infections, other autoimmune diseases, pregnancy or lactation. Clinical symptoms, serum thyroxine and TRAb, thyroid ultrasound, and orbital computed tomography formed the basis for the diagnoses. Total RNA was extracted using Trizol reagent, and RNA quality was assessed on an Agilent 2100 Bioanalyzer. Reading from cysteine to phenylalanine, the CDR3 counts 14 amino acids. Just the 42-base CDR3 DNA is kept, in frame starting at base 1. From the germline V gene, CDR1 is SGHVS and CDR2 is FQNEAQ. The TCR beta CDR3 regions were amplified from the RNA transcripts. A first-round RT-PCR of the TCR CDR3 used the HTBI primer set with the Qiagen OneStep RT-PCR kit. The libraries were constructed in a second round of multiplex PCR and then size-selected and purified. Paired-end sequencing of the libraries was performed with 100 bp reads on an Illumina HiSeq2000. The authors' analysis ran thus. SOAPnuke was used to process the raw data, removing reads that contained adapters or uncalled bases, had a mean Phred below 15, or lacked an exact match to the constant primer or identifier. COPE v1.2.5 was used to merge high-quality paired reads, and clonotypes were defined as unique nucleotide sequences. Clonotypes were aligned to IMGT TRBV, TRBD and TRBJ reference segments using MiTCR v1.1. Analysis was restricted to V-J combinations with a frequency above 0.0001, which covered about 99% of repertoires. The TCS score was defined as the ratio of F50 (clonal expansion) to E x V (chaos), calculated using BLOSUM62-based TCRdist between CDR3 peptides within each V-J. Welch's t-statistics and random forest reduced around 520 V-J features to 13, which were used in a naive Bayes classifier (R e1071). The Morisita-Horn index was used to measure how similar the thyroid and blood repertoires were. Clones were called with MiXCR by TCRdb after fastp trimmed the public reads at Q25, and only in-frame beta chains were retained. Rows matching on CDR3 protein sequence are summarized as one entry with the most common DNA and genes. For this entry, the V and J calls and clone size follow TCRdb and not the study's own pipeline. The sample table lists over 650,000 distinct CDR3 sequences, 45% of them with a count of one. The ten largest clones take up less than 8.5% of the sample.

The sample comprised peripheral blood or thyroid tissue (not recorded which). In this chain, TRBV7-8 is recombined with TRBJ2-5; 8 of the junction bases match TRBD2. The better agreement between TRBJ2-1 and the DNA end casts doubt on the J call. The receptor's source is an adult man with Graves' disease, either hyperthyroidism or ophthalmopathy (not recorded which). The CDR3: CASSLPGGNNEQFF. The nucleotide sequence is TGTGCCAGCAGCTTACCGGGGGGGAACAATGAGCAGTTCTTC.